Listed here are 32 T cell receptor beta chains from one sample, sequenced in a study of T cells in women clearing cervical HPV infection. Sequencing used immunoSEQ multiplex PCR; TCRdb keeps in-frame clones, though not all of them. This sample's clone table lists about 32,000 clones. The material sequenced was blood buffy coat. Receptor source: a woman aged 18-70 years with a cervical HPV16 infection that either progressed to CIN3+ or cleared (not recorded which).

Judged by frequency, this clone is medium-sized (0.01 to 0.1%). The read ends 3 residues before the CDR3 terminus; that terminus is restored from the germline J gene. V is TRBV6-2 or TRBV6-3 and J is TRBJ2-5; D ambiguous. The CDR3 totals 11 residues. Germline CDR1 reads MNHEY; CDR2 reads SVGEGT. Between the trimmed V and J ends, which lost 4 bases and 3 bases, there was a span of 3 bases. CDR3 DNA (partial): TGTGCCAGCAGTTTTAAAGAGACC. Translated: CASSFKET. In full, the CDR3 is CASSFKETQYF.

In the case of this clone: The sequenced fragment ends 3 residues before the CDR3 boundary, so the rest is inferred from the germline J gene. The V gene is TRBV23-1, the J gene TRBJ1-5, with 9 nucleotides matching TRBD1. TRBV23-1 carries the ORF label, with uncertain function. This CDR3 is 15 amino acids long. Trimming cost V 4 bases and J 4 bases; bases outside gene matches: 5. CDR3 amino acids: CASSPPGQGNQPQHF. The CDR3 bases that were read are TGCGCCAGCAGTCCGCCTGGACAGGGGAATCAGCCC.

CDR3 in amino acids: CSAGQGADKNIQYF. The CDR3 bases that were read are TGCAGTGCTGGACAGGGGGCTGACAAAAACATT. V is TRBV20-1 and J is TRBJ2-4, with TRBD1 matching 11 bases. The CDR3 goes on 3 residues after the read ends, and that part is filled in from the germline J gene. CDR1 and CDR2 from the germline V gene are DFQATT and SNEGSKA (reference sequence). This CDR3 has 14 amino acids. With 5 bases clipped from V and 3 bases from J, the junction kept 3 bases outside the gene matches.

As concerns this clone: Coverage ceases 3 residues before the CDR3 finishes, and the germline J gene fills in the end. The V and J genes are TRBV5-1 and TRBJ1-2; 8 positions agree with TRBD1. From germline, CDR1 is SGHRS and CDR2 YFSETQ. The J segment lost 2 bases and the V segment lost 2 bases, leaving 5 bases of the junction unmatched. The CDR3 spans 15 residues. The part of the CDR3 DNA that was read is TGCGCCAGCAGCTTACAGGGGGATGGAAACTATGGC. Its protein product is CASSLQGDGNYG. The full CDR3 protein reads CASSLQGDGNYGYTF.

Note on this clone: With the read ending 3 residues before the CDR3 end, the germline J gene is used to fill in that end. V is TRBV6-1 and J is TRBJ2-7; D is possibly TRBD1 or TRBD2 (6 bases each). V lost 3 bases to trimming and J lost 3 bases, with 15 bases between them. The CDR3 covers 15 residues. CDR1 and CDR2 from the germline V gene are MNHNS and SASEGT. CDR3 sequence: CASSDGQGRRYEQYF. Incomplete CDR3 DNA: TGTGCCAGCAGTGACGGGCAGGGGAGGCGCTACGAG.

Details on this clone: The CDR3 extends 3 residues past the end of the read, so its final part is completed from the germline J gene. The rearrangement joins TRBV5-8 to TRBJ1-4; 7 bases fit TRBD1. The germline CDR1 and CDR2 sequences are SGHTS and YDEGEE. V trimming: 0 bases; J trimming: 8 bases; junction bases outside the gene matches: 7. CDR3 length: 15 residues. Incomplete CDR3 DNA: TGTGCCAGCAGCTTGGAAGTGGCAGGGGGAGAAAAA. Residues: CASSLEVAGGEK. The whole CDR3 region reads CASSLEVAGGEKLFF.

Regarding this clone: The CDR3 end lies 3 residues beyond the end of the read and is filled in from the germline J gene. The chain employs TRBV6-1 and TRBJ2-2, with 7 bases identical to TRBD1. The CDR3 contains 13 residues. CDR1 and CDR2 (germline): MNHNS, SASEGT. The CDR3 protein is CASSDRGNSPLFF. The covered CDR3 bases are TGTGCCAGCAGTGACAGGGGGAATTCACCG.

Worth noting for this clone: The CDR3 goes on 3 residues after the read ends, and that part is filled in from the germline J gene. V gene TRBV7-6 combines with J gene TRBJ1-2; the D is unclear. Germline loops: CDR1 SGHVS, CDR2 FNYEAQ. Trimming removed 5 bases from V and 2 bases from J, with 12 bases in between. The CDR3 spans 14 residues. The CDR3 spells CASSPNTWNYGYTF. Partial CDR3 DNA: TGTGCCAGCAGCCCGAACACGTGGAACTATGGC.

On this clone itself: The DNA ends 3 residues before the CDR3 does, and the rest of the CDR3 is filled in from the germline J gene. This sequence joins TRBV30 and TRBJ1-4, with a weak D call TRBD1 (5 bases). V was cut by 1 base and J by 3 bases, with 12 bases left in between. Germline V gives CDR1 GTSNPN, CDR2 SVGIG (reference sequence). The CDR3 is made up of 15 amino acids. The CDR3 bases that were read are TGTGCCTGGAGTGAAACCGGGGGTTCTAATGAAAAA. This sequence encodes CAWSETGGSNEK. The whole CDR3 protein reads CAWSETGGSNEKLFF.

In regard to this clone: The missing CDR3 end, 3 residues past where the read stops, is filled in from the germline J gene. The genes are TRBV11-2 and TRBJ2-7, with 10 bases aligning to TRBD2. Trimming cost V 4 bases and J 1 base; bases outside gene matches: 4. CDR1 and CDR2 from the germline V gene are SGHAT and FQNNGV. The length of the CDR3 is 15 residues. The CDR3 DNA, read in part, is TGTGCCAGCAGCTACCGGACTAGCGGTTCCTACGAG. Translated, it gives CASSYRTSGSYE. The complete CDR3 protein is CASSYRTSGSYEQYF.

On this clone itself: The read is 3 residues too short to cover the CDR3 end, so that end is filled in from the germline J gene. The chain combines TRBV30 with TRBJ1-3; 7 nucleotides match TRBD1. This CDR3 contains 14 residues. Looked up from germline, CDR1 is GTSNPN and CDR2 is SVGIG (reference sequence). V lost 2 bases to trimming and J lost 4 bases; unmatched junction nucleotides: 5. CDR3 residues: CAWSRGGEGNTIYF. The sequenced part of the CDR3 DNA is TGTGCCTGGAGTCGAGGGGGCGAAGGAAACACC.

A remark on this clone: The read ends 3 residues shy of where the CDR3 ends; the end is completed using the germline J gene. The chain uses TRBV30 and TRBJ2-2, with D maybe TRBD1 (6 bases). Germline CDR1 and CDR2: GTSNPN and SVGIG (reference sequence). The CDR3 spans 15 residues. The CDR3 here is CAWSVPGHARSPLFF. Partial CDR3 DNA: TGTGCCTGGAGTGTCCCGGGACACGCGAGGTCACCG.

As for this clone: The CDR3 is cut off 3 residues early in the read; its end comes from the germline J gene. V and J are TRBV20-1 and TRBJ2-5, with 12 bases identical to TRBD1. The V and J ends lost 8 bases and 5 bases, in that order; junction bases with no gene match: 9. The germline CDR1 and CDR2 sequences are DFQATT and SNEGSKA (reference sequence). The CDR3 has 14 residues. Partial CDR3 DNA: TGCAGTCCCTGGGGGACAGGGGGCGGGGAGACC. Amino acid sequence: CSPWGTGGGET. The CDR3 in full is CSPWGTGGGETQYF.

Remarks on this clone: The read ends 3 residues before the CDR3 terminus; that terminus is restored from the germline J gene. The chain recombines TRBV20-1 with TRBJ2-5, with D perhaps TRBD1 or TRBD2 (6 bases each). Germline assignment: CDR1 DFQATT and CDR2 SNEGSKA (reference sequence). The length of the CDR3 is 17 residues. Trimming shortened V by 6 bases and J by 5 bases, and 28 bases separated the two germline ends. CDR3 DNA (partial): TGCAGTGCCCGGAGGGACCTGGGGGCGCGGGATGGGGAGACC. Its protein is CSARRDLGARDGET. The whole CDR3 sequence is CSARRDLGARDGETQYF.

As concerns this clone: The read terminates 3 residues ahead of where the CDR3 ends, so the germline J gene completes it. The chain is built from TRBV7-8 and TRBJ2-3, with D tentatively TRBD2 (6 bases). Germline V gene sequence: CDR1 SGHVS, CDR2 FQNEAQ. This CDR3 region has 14 residues. The V end lost 3 bases, the J end lost 2 bases, and 9 bases lay between the germline ends. The chain's CDR3 is CASSFGTLTDTQYF. The DNA read from the CDR3 is TGTGCCAGCAGCTTCGGGACTCTCACAGATACG.

CDR3 DNA (partial): TGTGCCAGTAGTTTATCAGATACG. It yields the protein CASSLSDT. The whole CDR3 sequence is CASSLSDTQYF. This rearrangement joins TRBV19 to TRBJ2-3; D not certain. The missing CDR3 end, 3 residues past where the read stops, is filled in from the germline J gene. The V end lost 5 bases, the J end lost 4 bases, and 4 bases lay between the germline ends. In germline, CDR1 is LNHDA, CDR2 SQIVND (reference sequence). This CDR3 region has 11 residues.

About this clone itself: The CDR3 goes on 3 residues after the read ends, and that part is filled in from the germline J gene. The J gene is TRBJ2-1, the V gene TRBV7-6, with 13 nucleotides matching TRBD2. Germline V gives CDR1 SGHVS, CDR2 FNYEAQ. This CDR3 spans 15 amino acids. V lost 4 bases to trimming and J lost 8 bases; unmatched junction nucleotides: 5. The sequenced part of the CDR3 DNA is TGTGCCAGCAGCTCGACTAGCGGGAGGTATGATGAG. Translated: CASSSTSGRYDE. From start to end, the CDR3 is CASSSTSGRYDEQFF.

Of note for this clone: Sequencing ends 3 residues short of the CDR3 end; the germline J gene provides the rest. V is TRBV7-2 and J is TRBJ2-5; weak D call: TRBD2 (6 bases). This CDR3 has 14 residues. Germline lookup yields CDR1 SGHTA and CDR2 FQGNSA. Trimming removed 6 bases from V and 1 base from J, with 12 bases in between. The part of the CDR3 DNA that was read is TGTGCCAGCAGTAAGGGACTCGCCCAAGAGACC. Protein sequence: CASSKGLAQET. The whole CDR3 protein reads CASSKGLAQETQYF.

About this clone: The CDR3 end falls 3 residues outside the read, so it is completed with the germline J gene. The chain employs TRBV19 and TRBJ2-3, with 9 bases matching TRBD1. V shed 4 bases, J shed 7 bases, and the junction held 9 bases outside the gene matches. Germline values: CDR1 LNHDA, CDR2 SQIVND (reference sequence). The CDR3 is 15 residues long. CDR3 loop: CASSTAGQGRHTQYF. The part of the CDR3 DNA that was read is TGTGCCAGTAGTACTGCGGGACAGGGACGCCATACG.

As regards this clone: The observed sequence ends 3 residues before the CDR3 terminus, with the missing tail filled in from the germline J gene. The chain joins TRBV20-1 to TRBJ2-1; possible D gene TRBD2, 6 bases. The CDR3 is made up of 15 amino acids. The germline CDR1 and CDR2 sequences are DFQATT and SNEGSKA (reference sequence). V lost 5 bases to trimming and J lost 2 bases, with 16 bases between them. The sequenced part of the CDR3 DNA is TGCAGTGCTGAAGCCGGGACTCCTACCTACAATGAG. It encodes CSAEAGTPTYNE. The whole CDR3 sequence is CSAEAGTPTYNEQFF.

The CDR3 DNA, read in part, is TGTGCCAGTATGGCCAGCGCCGGATTTTCCTACAATGAC. Its protein is CASMASAGFSYND. The whole CDR3 region reads CASMASAGFSYNDYTF. This chain joins TRBV19 and TRBJ1-2; D unresolved. Sequencing ends 3 residues short of the CDR3 end; the germline J gene provides the rest. Per the germline V gene, CDR1 is LNHDA and CDR2 is SQIVND (reference sequence). This CDR3 comprises 16 residues.

Concerning this clone itself: Read data end 3 residues before the CDR3 end; the end is taken from the germline J gene. This chain joins TRBV30 and TRBJ1-4; D possibly corresponds to TRBD1 (5 bases). The V end was cut by 1 base, the J end by 0 bases, with 12 bases between. The CDR3 loop spans 16 amino acids. From germline, CDR1 is GTSNPN and CDR2 SVGIG (reference sequence). The CDR3 DNA, read in part, is TGTGCCTGGAGTGGCAGGGTTGGATCAACTAATGAAAAA. It codes for CAWSGRVGSTNEK. The whole CDR3 sequence reads CAWSGRVGSTNEKLFF.

On this clone itself: The read stops 3 residues short of the end of the CDR3; the missing end is completed from the germline J gene. The chain combines TRBV5-1 with TRBJ2-7; D may be TRBD1 (5 bases). V was cut by 1 base and J by 2 bases, with 13 bases left in between. Germline V CDR1 and CDR2: SGHRS, YFSETQ. CDR3 length: 15 residues. The sequenced CDR3 bases are TGCGCCAGCAGCTTGCAGGGAATAACCCCCTACGAG. This sequence encodes CASSLQGITPYE. The CDR3 in full is CASSLQGITPYEQYF.

The sequenced CDR3 bases are TGCGCCAGCAGCCCCAGCGGGTTTAGCTCCTACGAG. Protein product: CASSPSGFSSYE. The CDR3 reads in full as CASSPSGFSSYEQYF. The chain combines TRBV5-1 with TRBJ2-7; D is perhaps TRBD2 (6 bases). Read sequence stops 3 residues before the CDR3 end, and the germline J gene provides the missing end. The CDR3 runs 15 residues. Germline V CDR1 and CDR2: SGHRS, YFSETQ. Trimming pared 4 bases from V and 0 bases from J, leaving 14 bases between.

As to this clone: The read stops 3 residues short of the end of the CDR3; the missing end is completed from the germline J gene. The gene calls are TRBV5-6 and TRBJ2-7, with D possibly matching TRBD2 (5 bases). The V gene lost 1 base and the J gene lost 2 bases, with 10 bases spanning the gap. The CDR3 is 14 amino acids. CDR1 and CDR2 (germline): SGHDT, YYEEEE. The CDR3 spells CASSLWLAAYEQYF. Partial CDR3 DNA: TGTGCCAGCAGCTTGTGGCTAGCAGCCTACGAG.

Points on this clone: With the read ending 3 residues before the CDR3 end, the germline J gene is used to fill in that end. The J gene is TRBJ1-4, the V gene TRBV5-1; D might be TRBD1 (6 bases). Germline V gene data show CDR1 as SGHRS and CDR2 as YFSETQ. This CDR3 spans 15 amino acids. Trimming stripped 3 bases from V and 6 bases from J, with 15 bases between. Incomplete CDR3 DNA: TGCGCCAGCAGCTCGAGCGGGGGCAGGGATGAAAAA. Its translation is CASSSSGGRDEK. From start to end, the CDR3 is CASSSSGGRDEKLFF.

Concerning this clone: The observed sequence ends 3 residues before the CDR3 terminus, with the missing tail filled in from the germline J gene. The chain carries TRBV2 and TRBJ2-7; TRBD2 might be the D (6 bases). The ends were cut back, 7 bases at V and 0 bases at J, with 19 bases in the middle. CDR3 length: 16 residues. Germline CDR1 is SNHLY and CDR2 is FYNNEI. The CDR3 sequence is CASTPEVAVTSYEQYF. The CDR3 bases that were read are TGTGCCAGCACCCCGGAGGTAGCGGTTACCTCCTACGAG.

Regarding this clone: The read gets to within 3 residues of the CDR3 end, and the germline J gene fills in the rest. J is TRBJ2-5 and V is TRBV5-5; D may be TRBD2 (6 bases). Trimming shortened V by 3 bases and J by 2 bases, and 11 bases separated the two germline ends. CDR3 length equals 14 residues. The germline V gene has CDR1 SGHKS and CDR2 YYEKEE (reference sequence). Partial CDR3 DNA: TGTGCCAGCAGCTATCAGACTAGACAAGAGACC. Its translation: CASSYQTRQET. In full, the CDR3 reads CASSYQTRQETQYF.

Points on this clone: Read coverage stops 3 residues before the CDR3 terminus; the germline J gene supplies the remainder. This rearrangement joins TRBV5-1 to TRBJ1-5; D is perhaps TRBD1 (6 bases). V lost 0 bases and J 6 bases, leaving 10 bases between the germline ends. Germline V lookup: CDR1 SGHRS, CDR2 YFSETQ. This CDR3 has 14 amino acids. The CDR3: CASSLDGGAQPQHF. The part of the CDR3 DNA that was read is TGCGCCAGCAGCTTGGACGGGGGGGCTCAGCCC.

In regard to this clone: Sequencing ends 3 residues short of the CDR3 end; the germline J gene provides the rest. This chain joins TRBV7-8 and TRBJ1-1; D might be TRBD1 (5 bases). Trimming took 5 bases from V and 1 from J, leaving 17 bases between them. The CDR3 loop spans 16 amino acids. The germline gives CDR1 SGHVS, CDR2 FQNEAQ. The CDR3 is CASSPALRGSNTEAFF. The sequenced part of the CDR3 DNA is TGTGCCAGCAGCCCAGCTCTAAGGGGTTCGAACACTGAA.

As for this clone: The read terminates 3 residues ahead of where the CDR3 ends, so the germline J gene completes it. The chain employs TRBV7-2 and TRBJ2-1, with no clear D. Germline-derived CDR1 and CDR2 are SGHTA and FQGNSA. The ends were cut back, 4 bases at V and 8 bases at J, with 9 bases in the middle. The CDR3 consists of 12 residues. The covered CDR3 bases are TGTGCCAGCAGCTCCCTAATCGATGAG. This gives the protein CASSSLIDE. The full-length CDR3 reads as CASSSLIDEQFF.

Concerning this clone itself: The read ends 3 residues before the CDR3 terminus; that terminus is restored from the germline J gene. The rearrangement uses TRBV20-1 and TRBJ2-1; 10 bases fit TRBD2. The V gene's germline CDR1 is DFQATT and CDR2 SNEGSKA (reference sequence). This CDR3 spans 14 amino acids. V trimming: 6 bases; J trimming: 6 bases; junction bases outside the gene matches: 8. The covered CDR3 bases are TGCAGTGCCCAACGGGCTAGCGGGGGCAATGAG. Translating it yields CSAQRASGGNE. From start to end, the CDR3 is CSAQRASGGNEQFF.